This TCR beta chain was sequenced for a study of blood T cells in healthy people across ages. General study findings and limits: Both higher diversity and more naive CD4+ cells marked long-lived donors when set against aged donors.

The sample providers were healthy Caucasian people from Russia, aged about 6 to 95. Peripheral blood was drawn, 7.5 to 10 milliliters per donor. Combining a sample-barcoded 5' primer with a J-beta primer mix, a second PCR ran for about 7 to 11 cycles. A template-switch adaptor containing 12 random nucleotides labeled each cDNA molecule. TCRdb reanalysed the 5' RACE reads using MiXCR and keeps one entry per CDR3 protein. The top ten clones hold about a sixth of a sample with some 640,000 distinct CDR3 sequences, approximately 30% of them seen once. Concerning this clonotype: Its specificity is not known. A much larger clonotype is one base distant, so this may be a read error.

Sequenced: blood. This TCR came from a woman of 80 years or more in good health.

The CDR3 loop reads CASSGFSGTAWDEQYF. CDR3 DNA sequence: TGTGCCAGCAGCGGGTTTTCCGGGACAGCCTGGGATGAGCAGTACTTC. V is TRBV9 and J is TRBJ2-5; 7 nucleotides align to TRBD1. The CDR3 loop spans 16 amino acids. In germline, CDR1 is SGDLS, CDR2 YYNGEE. V dropped 3 bases and J dropped 11; count of bases not matched to a gene: 19.